The subject of this entry is one T cell receptor (beta chain). The entry originates in a study of blood T cell repertoires in COVID-19. Overall study: COVID-19 samples, acute and convalescent, were from the United States, Italy and Spain.

The table came from immunoSEQ multiplex PCR; TCRdb's copy has only in-frame clones and leaves some out. The sample gives around 270,000 clones, about 90% of which show up once; 2.5% to 3.5% is in the top ten. There are 19 residues in the CDR3. The V and J ends lost 5 bases and 1 base, in that order; junction bases with no gene match: 16. Germline loops: CDR1 SEHNR, CDR2 FQNEAQ (reference sequence). The receptor was isolated from a woman in her thirties or forties who had been exposed to COVID-19. The source material was PBMCs or T cells enriched from blood (not recorded which). This chain connects TRBV7-9 to TRBJ1-2, with 10 bases aligning to TRBD1. The DNA for the CDR3 is TGTGCCAGCAGCAACCAGCGGTGGGGGACAGGGGAAGTTAACTATGGCTACACCTTC. Translated, it gives CASSNQRWGTGEVNYGYTF.